Listed below are T cell receptor beta chains from one sample, sequenced in a study of T cell repertoires in cytomegalovirus infection. Using its own MiXCR run on the reads, TCRdb lists one record per CDR3 protein. Seen here are about 330,000 distinct CDR3 sequences, approximately 30% observed once, and the top ten hold roughly 13%. These TCRs' antigens remain unknown. Material: cultured PBMCs, obtained from culture after CMV antigen stimulation. All receptors derive from a human donor in good health (CMV status not recorded). Some clones in this sample may be carry-over from other donors' samples. The CDR3 runs from the conserved cysteine through the conserved F or W. A D gene is named only where the DNA matches it firmly. The size entry is marked missing in some rows and otherwise reads once, few, many or a size class.

d_call,j_call,clone_size,v_call,cdr3_aa,cdr3_nt
TRBD2,TRBJ2-7,-,TRBV5-4,CASSGLAGGKNEQYF,TGTGCCAGCAGCGGACTAGCGGGAGGAAAGAACGAGCAGTACTTC
TRBD2,TRBJ2-2,-,TRBV7-6,CASSLVALAGPGELFF,TGTGCCAGCAGCTTAGTGGCACTAGCGGGACCCGGGGAGCTGTTTTTT
-,TRBJ2-1,-,TRBV12-3/TRBV12-4,CASVRGGSYNEQFF,TGTGCCAGCGTGAGGGGGGGGTCCTACAATGAGCAGTTCTTC
-,TRBJ1-2,few,TRBV4-3,CASSQDPQQSYGYTF,TGCGCCAGCAGCCAAGATCCCCAACAGTCCTATGGCTACACCTTC
-,TRBJ2-7,-,TRBV4-3,CASSQDYPRARPFYYEQYF,TGCGCCAGCAGCCAAGATTACCCCAGGGCGCGACCCTTCTACTACGAGCAGTACTTC
-,TRBJ2-5,few,TRBV14,CASSRSRQARYF,TGTGCCAGCAGCCGATCCCGACAGGCCCGGTACTTC
-,TRBJ1-2,-,TRBV6-1,CASSPGRVYGYTF,TGTGCCAGCAGTCCAGGGAGGGTCTATGGCTACACCTTC
-,TRBJ2-7,few,TRBV28,CASSLYDHSYEQYF,TGTGCCAGCAGTTTATATGACCACTCCTACGAGCAGTACTTC
-,TRBJ1-6,few,TRBV6-2/TRBV6-3,CASSSTVDGFHF,TGTGCCAGCAGTTCCACCGTCGACGGTTTCCACTTT
-,TRBJ2-3,many,TRBV7-2,CASSAGFGAHTDTQYF,TGTGCCAGCAGCGCCGGCTTTGGAGCGCACACAGATACGCAGTATTTT
-,TRBJ1-5,-,TRBV7-2,CASSFPGQPQHF,TGTGCCAGCAGCTTCCCCGGTCAGCCCCAGCATTTT
-,TRBJ1-4,-,TRBV29-1,CSVVGAGNEKLFF,TGCAGCGTTGTAGGCGCGGGGAATGAAAAACTGTTTTTT
-,TRBJ1-2,medium-sized,TRBV28,CASSLSGWSNYGYTF,TGTGCCAGCAGTTTATCGGGGTGGTCGAACTATGGCTACACCTTC
-,TRBJ2-7,-,TRBV5-1,CASSLDGEQYF,TGCGCCAGCAGCTTGGATGGCGAGCAGTACTTC
TRBD1,TRBJ1-6,-,TRBV12-3/TRBV12-4,CASSIAGTGNNSPLHF,TGTGCCAGCAGTATAGCCGGGACAGGGAATAATTCACCCCTCCACTTT
-,TRBJ2-1,many,TRBV7-2,CASKEGHSYNEQFF,TGTGCCAGCAAGGAGGGCCACTCCTACAATGAGCAGTTCTTC
-,TRBJ2-2,few,TRBV7-9,CASSIQGANTGELFF,TGTGCCAGCAGTATACAGGGAGCTAACACCGGGGAGCTGTTTTTT
TRBD1,TRBJ2-3,-,TRBV10-3,CAISRQGPDTQYF,TGTGCCATCAGTCGACAGGGACCAGATACGCAGTATTTT
-,TRBJ2-1,few,TRBV28,CASSLIASGRNEQFF,TGTGCCAGCAGTTTGATTGCTAGTGGGAGGAATGAGCAGTTCTTC
TRBD2,TRBJ2-1,-,TRBV18,CASSPFFAGELNEQFF,TGTGCCAGCTCACCGTTTTTCGCGGGAGAATTGAATGAGCAGTTCTTC
TRBD1,TRBJ1-6,-,TRBV4-3,CASSQDGTGGRDSPLHF,TGCGCCAGCAGCCAGGACGGGACAGGGGGACGAGATTCACCCCTCCACTTT
TRBD1,TRBJ1-1,few,TRBV27,CASCGQGVMKAFF,TGTGCCAGCTGCGGACAGGGGGTAATGAAAGCTTTCTTT
-,TRBJ1-2,-,TRBV19,CASSIGTVYGYTF,TGTGCCAGTAGTATAGGGACAGTCTATGGCTACACCTTC
-,TRBJ2-3,few,TRBV7-2,CASSLAGNNADTQYF,TGTGCCAGCAGCTTAGCGGGTAACAACGCAGATACGCAGTATTTT
TRBD2,TRBJ2-3,-,TRBV5-1,CASSFEGGGDTQYF,TGCGCCAGCAGCTTTGAGGGCGGGGGAGATACGCAGTATTTT
-,TRBJ1-2,few,TRBV6-5,CASRHRIYGYTF,TGTGCCAGCAGGCATCGTATCTATGGCTACACCTTC
TRBD2,TRBJ2-2,-,TRBV12-3/TRBV12-4,CASSLYTKLREGQTGELFF,TGTGCCAGCAGTTTATATACAAAATTGCGGGAGGGGCAAACCGGGGAGCTGTTTTTT
-,TRBJ1-2,once,TRBV20-1,CSSRAMVVYGYTF,TGCAGTTCTAGAGCTATGGTAGTCTATGGCTACACCTTC
-,TRBJ2-1,-,TRBV24-1,CAPSPLAEEQFF,TGTGCCCCCAGCCCCTTAGCAGAGGAGCAGTTCTTC
-,TRBJ1-1,few,TRBV6-2/TRBV6-3,CASSPDPGTEAFF,TGTGCCAGCAGTCCGGACCCTGGGACTGAAGCTTTCTTT
TRBD2,TRBJ2-2,-,TRBV5-1,CASSFTSGSSTGELFF,TGCGCCAGCAGCTTCACTAGCGGGAGTTCCACCGGGGAGCTGTTTTTT
-,TRBJ2-7,-,TRBV6-5,CASSYSTREDYEQYF,TGTGCCAGCAGTTACTCGACGCGGGAAGACTACGAGCAGTACTTC